A selection of T cell receptor beta chains follows, all from one sample in a study of neurological immune-mediated disorders. TCRdb re-derived calls from the 5' RACE reads in MiXCR, one entry per CDR3 protein. The table records roughly 50,000 distinct CDR3 sequences, 25% of them present only once. Sequenced material: PBMCs. These receptors were obtained from an older woman in good health. Each CDR3 is given with its conserved first and last residue. Each record gives: J gene, V gene, D gene, clone size, CDR3 DNA, CDR3 protein. The D gene is left open where the match is weak. A clone size is listed for some rows: how often the clone was seen (once, few, many), or a class if it is expanded.

>TRBJ2-7|TRBV7-2|.|many
TGTGCCAGCAGCTTATCCAACGAGCAGTACTTC
CASSLSNEQYF
>TRBJ1-1|TRBV4-1|.|many
TGCGCCAGCAGCCAAGTATGGGGTCAGATCCACATGAACACTGAAGCTTTCTTT
CASSQVWGQIHMNTEAFF
>TRBJ2-5|TRBV20-1|.|many
TGCAGTGCCCGGAGAGGCCAAGAGACCCAGTACTTC
CSARRGQETQYF
>TRBJ2-1|TRBV25-1|TRBD1|few
TGTGCCAGCAGTGAATCCTCCCGAGGGGGCTCGTACAATGAGCAGTTCTTC
CASSESSRGGSYNEQFF
>TRBJ2-3|TRBV14|TRBD1|.
TGTGCCAGCAGCCGGCGGACAGGTAAAAGGACAGATACGCAGTATTTT
CASSRRTGKRTDTQYF
>TRBJ2-1|TRBV20-1|TRBD2|.
TGCAGTGCTAGAGGGCGGGGGGACAATGAGCAGTTCTTC
CSARGRGDNEQFF
>TRBJ2-5|TRBV4-1|TRBD2|many
TGCGCCAGCAGCCAAGGGACTAGCGTTCAAGAGACCCAGTACTTC
CASSQGTSVQETQYF
>TRBJ1-1|TRBV5-1|TRBD1|many
TGCGCCAGCAGCTTGGGACAGGGGCTGGGGAACACTGAAGCTTTCTTT
CASSLGQGLGNTEAFF
>TRBJ1-5|TRBV7-2|.|many
TGTGCCAGCAGCCGGCAGCTAGGGAATCAGCCCCAGCATTTT
CASSRQLGNQPQHF
>TRBJ1-1|TRBV29-1|.|once
TGCAGCGTTGAGGTTGGGGTCTCTGAAGCTTTCTTT
CSVEVGVSEAFF
>TRBJ2-1|TRBV5-5|.|.
TGTGCCAGCAGCTTGGATCCAGGCGCTCCCTACAATGAGCAGTTCTTC
CASSLDPGAPYNEQFF
>TRBJ1-1|TRBV4-2|.|.
TGTGCCAGCAGCCAAGATGAAGGGACGAACACTGAAGCTTTCTTT
CASSQDEGTNTEAFF
>TRBJ2-7|TRBV5-1|.|many
TGCGCCAGCAGCCCTACCCCACCCGCGGGCTCCTACGAGCAGTACTTC
CASSPTPPAGSYEQYF
>TRBJ2-2|TRBV12-3/TRBV12-4|TRBD2|many
TGTGCCAGCAGTTCGGGACTAGCGGGAGTCGTTCGGGCCGGGGAGCTGTTTTTT
CASSSGLAGVVRAGELFF
>TRBJ2-4|TRBV12-3/TRBV12-4|.|many
TGTGCCAGCAGTTTGAAACGGAAACTAGCCAAAAACATTCAGTACTTC
CASSLKRKLAKNIQYF
>TRBJ2-1|TRBV3-1|.|many
TGTGCCAGCAGCCTACAGGGACGGTGGGATCCCAGCTCCTACAATGAGCAGTTCTTC
CASSLQGRWDPSSYNEQFF
>TRBJ1-6|TRBV21-1|.|many
TGTGCAATCGGAAGAACAGGGTCTAGTTCACCCCTCCACTTT
CAIGRTGSSSPLHF
>TRBJ2-7|TRBV20-1|TRBD2|many
TGCAGTGCTAGAGGGGGGGGGAATGGCGAGCAGTACTTC
CSARGGGNGEQYF
>TRBJ2-5|TRBV7-2|.|many
TGTGCCAGCAGCGACCTAGGGAGAGCCCAAGGGAAGACCCAGTACTTC
CASSDLGRAQGKTQYF
>TRBJ2-7|TRBV9|.|many
TGTGCCAGCAGCGCACAGGGATACGAGCAGTACTTC
CASSAQGYEQYF
>TRBJ2-1|TRBV7-2|TRBD1|many
TGTGCCAGCAGCTTAGCGCTAGGGGGCTCGGATAATGAGCAGTTCTTC
CASSLALGGSDNEQFF
>TRBJ2-1|TRBV5-1|.|few
TGCGCCAGCAGCGCAACCACAGGGAGCTCCTACAATGAGCAGTTCTTC
CASSATTGSSYNEQFF
>TRBJ2-5|TRBV4-3|.|few
TGCGCCAGCAGCCAAGAGGGAAGCGGGCGGGACCAAGAGACCCAGTACTTC
CASSQEGSGRDQETQYF
>TRBJ2-5|TRBV29-1|TRBD1|many
TGCAGCGTTGGGGACAGGGGTGCGCGAGGGGCGGAGACCCAGTACTTC
CSVGDRGARGAETQYF
>TRBJ1-1|TRBV6-5|.|.
TGTGCCAGCAGTTTCCGACAGCCTGCGCTCGGAGCTTTCTTT
CASSFRQPALGAFF
>TRBJ1-1|TRBV5-1|TRBD1|many
TGCGCCAGCAGCCCGTTGGGACAGGTTAACACTGAAGCTTTCTTT
CASSPLGQVNTEAFF
>TRBJ2-5|TRBV9|.|many
TGTGCCAGCAGCCCTGGCGCGTCTAGGGAGACCCAGTACTTC
CASSPGASRETQYF
>TRBJ2-1|TRBV6-5|.|.
TGTGCCAGCAGTGGCACGGGAGCGGGTATCAATGAGCAGTTCTTC
CASSGTGAGINEQFF
>TRBJ1-2|TRBV10-1|.|many
TGCGCCAGCAGTGAAGGCCAGCGAGGCTACACCTTC
CASSEGQRGYTF
>TRBJ1-2|TRBV20-1|.|.
TGCAGTGCTAGAGATCGGACTCGGGGCCTCGGCGATGGCTACATCTTC
CSARDRTRGLGDGYIF
>TRBJ2-1|TRBV12-3/TRBV12-4|.|many
TGTGCCAGCAGTCAACGGGACGGGACTCCAAATTACAATGAGCAGTTCTTC
CASSQRDGTPNYNEQFF
>TRBJ1-4|TRBV5-6|TRBD1|many
TGTGCCAGCAGCGGGACAGGGGCGTTATCTAATGAAAAACTGTTTTTT
CASSGTGALSNEKLFF
>TRBJ1-2|TRBV7-2|.|many
TGTGCCAGCAGCATGTCCCCACAGGGCTATGGCTACACCTTC
CASSMSPQGYGYTF
>TRBJ1-6|TRBV5-5|.|.
TGTGCCAGCAGCATAACGGCACAGCATAATTCACCCCTCCACTTT
CASSITAQHNSPLHF
>TRBJ2-1|TRBV5-6|.|many
TGTGCCAGCAGCCCCGGGACAACCTACAATGAGCAGTTCTTC
CASSPGTTYNEQFF
>TRBJ1-1|TRBV5-1|.|many
TGCGCCAGCAGCGGGAAACAGATGAACACTGAAGCTTTCTTT
CASSGKQMNTEAFF
>TRBJ2-1|TRBV9|.|.
TGTGCCAGCAGCGTAAGTCTTAGGTATGAGCAGTTCTTC
CASSVSLRYEQFF